Each of the 9 T cell receptor beta chains below was sequenced from the same sample in a study of shared clonotypes between healthy human individuals. This table comes from immunoSEQ multiplex PCR, and its TCRdb copy is limited to in-frame clones, with some not included. The sample shows over a million clones, around three quarters of them seen only once. The sample consisted of memory CD4+ T cells from PBMCs. Specified subset: CD45RA-negative fraction. These receptors came from a man younger than 30 in good health. Some clones in this sample may be carry-over from other donors' samples.

The chain has TRBV30 and TRBJ2-5; 11 nucleotides agree with TRBD1. Germline V CDR1 and CDR2: GTSNPN, SVGIG (reference sequence). The V and J ends lost 0 bases and 7 bases, in that order; junction bases with no gene match: 7. This CDR3 spans 15 amino acids. The CDR3 coding sequence is TGTGCCTGGAGTGTAAGGACAGGGGGCGGGAGGACCCAGTACTTC. It encodes CAWSVRTGGGRTQYF.

This clone was detected a few times. Sequence at one end of the junction differs from germline and may be a read error. The gene calls are TRBV6-1 and TRBJ2-7; D remains ambiguous. CDR3 length: 8 residues. Germline CDR1 is MNHNS and CDR2 is SASEGT. CDR3 amino acids: CASSGWQF. The CDR3 nucleotides are TGTGCCAGCAGTGGATGGCAATTC.

In regard to this clone: The sample carries other DNA sequences with the same CDR3. The gene calls are TRBV2 and TRBJ1-2; D not certain. V was trimmed by 4 bases and J by 4 bases, leaving 7 bases between them. CDR1 and CDR2 (germline): SNHLY, FYNNEI. The CDR3 runs 12 residues. As DNA, the CDR3 is TGTGCCAGCAGTGTAGGAGTCTATGGCTACACCTTC. Its protein is CASSVGVYGYTF.

The sample holds one count of this clone. V is TRBV7-2 and J is TRBJ1-2; the D is unclear. The V and J ends lost 1 base and 2 bases respectively, with 11 bases between them. From germline, CDR1 is SGHTA and CDR2 FQGNSA. The CDR3 is 15 amino acids. The CDR3 DNA reads as TGTGCCAGCAGCTTAGATGTCAGCCACAACTATGGCTACACCTTC. Protein product: CASSLDVSHNYGYTF. Drawing the rest from reference TRBV7-2 and TRBJ1-2, the complete variable domain is GAGVSQSPSNKVTEKGKDVELRCDPISGHTALYWYRQSLGQGLEFLIYFQGNSAPDKSGLPSDRFSAERTGGSVSTLTIQRTQQEDSAVYLCASSLDVSHNYGYTFGSGTRLTVV.

The rearrangement links TRBV7-9 to TRBJ2-1; 7 positions agree with TRBD2. Germline values: CDR1 SEHNR, CDR2 FQNEAQ (reference sequence). The CDR3 loop spans 16 amino acids. V lost 5 bases, J lost 0 bases, and 7 bases stayed unmatched. This chain's CDR3 is CASSRLGTTSYNEQFF. Here the CDR3 DNA reads TGTGCCAGCAGCCGTCTAGGGACTACCTCCTACAATGAGCAGTTCTTC.

The chain carries TRBV7-6 and TRBJ2-3; D remains unclear. Trimming left V 1 base short and J 0 bases short, with 8 bases between. Germline CDR1 is SGHVS and CDR2 is FNYEAQ. The CDR3 covers 15 residues. The CDR3 is CASSLVAVSTDTQYF. The CDR3 coding sequence is TGTGCCAGCAGCTTAGTGGCAGTCAGCACAGATACGCAGTATTTT.

The chain recombines TRBV28 with TRBJ2-1, with 7 bases that match TRBD2. Germline assignment: CDR1 MDHEN and CDR2 SYDVKM. CDR3 length: 13 residues. Germline trimming cut 10 bases from V and 5 bases from J; bases unmatched to any gene: 8. The CDR3 spells CATAGTIDNEQFF. CDR3 sequence (DNA): TGTGCCACCGCCGGGACTATCGACAATGAGCAGTTCTTC.

The chain couples TRBV28 to TRBJ2-5, with D maybe TRBD1 (6 bases). The germline CDR1 and CDR2 sequences are MDHEN and SYDVKM. CDR3 length equals 15 residues. Trimming pared 5 bases from V and 1 base from J, leaving 14 bases between. The CDR3, as DNA: TGTGCCAGCAGTGGGTGGACAGTACTCCAAGAGACCCAGTACTTC. Encoded protein: CASSGWTVLQETQYF.

The chain employs TRBV5-6 and TRBJ1-2, with 9 bases that match TRBD1. With V trimmed by 4 bases and J by 4 bases, 5 bases remained unmatched. Germline CDR1 is SGHDT and CDR2 is YYEEEE. The CDR3 is 14 amino acids. The CDR3 DNA sequence: TGTGCCAGCAGCCCGGGACAGGGAGGCTATGGCTACACCTTC. Translating gives CASSPGQGGYGYTF.